Presented here are 20 T cell receptor beta chains from one specimen sequenced in a study of sequential checkpoint blockade in melanoma. Assay: immunoSEQ multiplex PCR; the TCRdb copy retains only in-frame clones and omits some. The sample lists 5,500 to 6,500 clones, less than 60% occurring once. Treatment noted: randomized to nivolumab then ipilimumab (arm A) or the reverse (arm B). The sequences come from CD8+ T cells sorted from blood (inferred from file names), collected from a patient given nivolumab and ipilimumab in sequence. All receptors come from a human patient with melanoma. Some clones in this sample may be carry-over from other donors' samples.

In its sample, this clone was seen a few times. CDR3 in amino acids: CASSEVTGWDTQYF. The CDR3 region has the DNA TGTGCCAGCAGTGAAGTAACAGGGTGGGATACGCAGTATTTT. The rearrangement links TRBV6-1 to TRBJ2-3; tentatively, D is TRBD1 (6 bases). Germline loops: CDR1 MNHNS, CDR2 SASEGT. V was pared by 1 base and J by 6 bases, with 11 bases between. The CDR3 extends over 14 amino acids.

The CDR3 DNA follows: TGTGCCAGCAGCCACACAGTTACCTACGAGCAGTACTTC. Protein sequence: CASSHTVTYEQYF. J is TRBJ2-7 and V is TRBV5-6; D uncertain. V was shortened by 4 bases and J by 2 bases, with 10 bases between the two germline ends. The CDR3 is made up of 13 amino acids. Germline V gene lookup returns CDR1 SGHDT and CDR2 YYEEEE.

A few counts support this clone. J is TRBJ2-3 and V is TRBV11-2; D perhaps matches TRBD2 (5 bases). Germline V gene sequence: CDR1 SGHAT, CDR2 FQNNGV. This CDR3 has 15 amino acids. V was cut by 2 bases and J by 5 bases, with 14 bases left in between. For the CDR3, the DNA is TGTGCCAGCAGCTTAATTGGATCCGCGGGAGATACGCAGTATTTT. This translates into CASSLIGSAGDTQYF. The whole variable domain, filled in from reference TRBV11-2 and TRBJ2-3, reads EAGVAQSPRYKIIEKRQSVAFWCNPISGHATLYWYQQILGQGPKLLIQFQNNGVVDDSQLPKDRFSAERLKGVDSTLKIQPAKLEDSAVYLCASSLIGSAGDTQYFGPGTRLTVL.

V and J are TRBV27 and TRBJ2-7, with D possibly matching TRBD1 (6 bases). V gave up 3 bases and J gave up 6 bases, with 9 bases separating them. The CDR3 is made up of 12 amino acids. Per germline, CDR1 MNHEY and CDR2 SMNVEV (reference sequence). CDR3 sequence: CASSFSGAEQYF. The CDR3 DNA reads TGTGCCAGCAGTTTTTCAGGGGCCGAGCAGTACTTC.

This clone was counted between two and nine times. The chain is built from TRBV6-6 and TRBJ1-1; tentative D call: TRBD1 (6 bases). The CDR3 has 15 amino acids. The V gene lost 4 bases and the J gene lost 6 bases, with 18 bases spanning the gap. Germline CDR1 MNHNY, CDR2 SVGAGI (reference sequence). CDR3 sequence: CASSFRLRQDAEAFF. The CDR3 DNA reads as TGTGCCAGCAGTTTTAGACTGAGACAGGACGCTGAAGCTTTCTTT.

The chain carries TRBV4-3 and TRBJ1-4; a weak D match, TRBD1 (5 bases). Germline-derived CDR1 and CDR2 are LGHNA and YSLEER. This CDR3 spans 15 amino acids. Trimming cost V 4 bases and J 6 bases, with 15 bases left between them. The CDR3 reads CASSPEMGPDEKLFF. In DNA, the CDR3 is TGCGCCAGCAGCCCCGAAATGGGGCCGGATGAAAAACTGTTTTTT.

The chain uses TRBV27 and TRBJ2-7; 8 nucleotides line up with TRBD1. CDR3 length: 14 amino acids. Germline loops: CDR1 MNHEY, CDR2 SMNVEV (reference sequence). V lost 3 bases to trimming and J lost 3 bases; unmatched junction nucleotides: 4. CDR3 protein: CASSLSTGGYEQYF. The CDR3 bases are TGTGCCAGCAGTTTGTCTACAGGGGGCTACGAGCAGTACTTC.

The chain carries TRBV7-2 and TRBJ2-7; D not resolved. V was shortened by 1 base and J by 2 bases, with 18 bases between the two germline ends. Germline V gene data show CDR1 as SGHTA and CDR2 as FQGNSA. The CDR3 extends over 17 amino acids. The CDR3 DNA reads as TGTGCCAGCAGCTTAGGACCCGACACGTGGCCCCCCTACGAGCAGTACTTC. Amino acids: CASSLGPDTWPPYEQYF. Full variable domain (outside the CDR3, taken from reference TRBV7-2 and TRBJ2-7): GAGVSQSPSNKVTEKGKDVELRCDPISGHTALYWYRQSLGQGLEFLIYFQGNSAPDKSGLPSDRFSAERTGGSVSTLTIQRTQQEDSAVYLCASSLGPDTWPPYEQYFGPGTRLTVT.

The V gene is TRBV28, the J gene TRBJ2-6, with 7 bases that match TRBD1. Germline loops: CDR1 MDHEN, CDR2 SYDVKM. CDR3 length equals 17 residues. V was pared by 7 bases and J by 0 bases, with 9 bases of the junction left unmatched. The CDR3 here is CASTRGDSNSGANVLTF. The DNA for the CDR3 is TGTGCCAGCACCCGTGGGGACAGCAACTCTGGGGCCAACGTCCTGACTTTC.

This clone is medium-sized by share. The rearrangement uses TRBV11-2 and TRBJ1-5; D unresolved. Germline V gene lookup returns CDR1 SGHAT and CDR2 FQNNGV. The CDR3 has 13 residues. Trimming removed 0 bases at V and 5 bases at J, with 5 bases between. For the CDR3, the DNA is TGTGCCAGCAGCTTAGACGGTTATCAGCCCCAGCATTTT. It translates to CASSLDGYQPQHF. Variable domain in full (rest from reference TRBV11-2 and TRBJ1-5): EAGVAQSPRYKIIEKRQSVAFWCNPISGHATLYWYQQILGQGPKLLIQFQNNGVVDDSQLPKDRFSAERLKGVDSTLKIQPAKLEDSAVYLCASSLDGYQPQHFGDGTRLSIL.

With respect to this clone: Germline is not matched at one junction end, which may reflect a read error. Other DNA sequences from this sample encode an identical CDR3 as well. The chain couples TRBV11-2 to TRBJ1-5; D perhaps matches TRBD1 (6 bases). Germline V gene data show CDR1 as SGHAT and CDR2 as FQNNGV. The CDR3 length is 15 residues. The CDR3 region is CASSQDRGYNQPQHF. CDR3 bases: TGCGCCAGCAGCCAAGATAGGGGGTACAATCAGCCCCAGCATTTT.

This clone was found a few times. The chain uses TRBV6-6 and TRBJ2-7; possible D gene TRBD2, 5 bases. Germline CDR1 MNHNY, CDR2 SVGAGI (reference sequence). V lost 11 bases, J lost 1 base, and 12 bases lay in between. This CDR3 region has 12 residues. CDR3 residues: CAAGGSSYEQYF. The CDR3 nucleotides read TGTGCCGCCGGAGGATCTTCCTACGAGCAGTACTTC.

V is TRBV5-1 and J is TRBJ2-6; D is possibly TRBD1 (6 bases). The V gene lost 0 bases and the J gene lost 0 bases, with 10 bases spanning the gap. Germline loops: CDR1 SGHRS, CDR2 YFSETQ. This CDR3 comprises 17 residues. The CDR3 here is CASSLGTDYSGANVLTF. The DNA for the CDR3 is TGCGCCAGCAGCTTGGGGACAGACTACTCTGGGGCCAACGTCCTGACTTTC.

The V call is TRBV19, the J call TRBJ1-2; D is perhaps TRBD1 (5 bases). In germline, CDR1 is LNHDA, CDR2 SQIVND (reference sequence). This CDR3 is built from 15 residues. V was clipped by 8 bases and J by 6 bases, with 22 bases between them. In nucleotides, the CDR3 is TGTGCCAGTCCACCGGGGGACGCTCAAAGCCATGGCTACACCTTC. This gives the protein CASPPGDAQSHGYTF.

The chain uses TRBV6-1 and TRBJ2-7; D remains unclear. The CDR3 contains 15 residues. V lost 7 bases, J lost 0 bases, and 16 bases lay in between. Germline CDR1 is MNHNS and CDR2 is SASEGT. For the CDR3, the DNA is TGTGCCAGCATAGAATGGCAGGTGAACTCCTACGAGCAGTACTTC. Amino acid sequence: CASIEWQVNSYEQYF.

Judged by abundance, this clone is medium-sized. The V and J genes are TRBV27 and TRBJ2-7; TRBD2 agrees at 7 bases. Germline V gene data show CDR1 as MNHEY and CDR2 as SMNVEV (reference sequence). V shed 1 base, J shed 5 bases, and the junction held 5 bases outside the gene matches. CDR3 length: 14 amino acids. DNA of the CDR3: TGTGCCAGCAGTTTATTAGCGGGTCGGCACGAGCAGTACTTC. This translates into CASSLLAGRHEQYF.

The chain recombines TRBV30 with TRBJ1-1; TRBD1 might be the D (5 bases). Trimming cost V 0 bases and J 6 bases, with 17 bases left between them. The length of the CDR3 is 15 residues. Germline lookup yields CDR1 GTSNPN and CDR2 SVGIG (reference sequence). Written as DNA, the CDR3 is TGTGCCTGGAGTGTCCCCGGGGGAGGCTACCCTGAAGCTTTCTTT. Amino acid sequence: CAWSVPGGGYPEAFF.

The rearrangement joins TRBV5-8 to TRBJ1-1; 9 positions agree with TRBD1. The CDR3 runs to 13 residues. V lost 4 bases and J lost 4; bases outside the gene matches: 2. Per germline, CDR1 SGHTS and CDR2 YDEGEE. Written as DNA, the CDR3 is TGTGCCAGCAGCGGACAGGGGCTCACTGAAGCTTTCTTT. Its protein product is CASSGQGLTEAFF.

The V and J genes are TRBV5-6 and TRBJ2-7; 9 nucleotides align to TRBD1. CDR1 SGHDT and CDR2 YYEEEE come from the germline V gene. The CDR3 contains 13 residues. After removal of 9 bases from V and 1 base from J, the junction contained 5 bases not matched to a gene. The CDR3 loop reads CATYGTGSYEQYF. The CDR3 DNA reads as TGTGCCACCTACGGGACAGGGTCCTACGAGCAGTACTTC.

Within the sample, this clone is medium-sized (0.01 to 0.1%). This chain uses TRBV15 with TRBJ2-7, with 8 nucleotides matching TRBD1. This CDR3 is 15 amino acids long. Trimming removed 3 bases from V and 5 bases from J; junction bases left unmatched: 9. Germline V gene lookup returns CDR1 LNHNV and CDR2 YYDKDF (reference sequence). The CDR3 is CATSSPGTGLNEQYF. CDR3 bases: TGTGCCACCAGCAGTCCCGGGACAGGTCTGAACGAGCAGTACTTC.